This section outlines one T cell receptor (beta chain) sequence together with its context. CDR3 length: 16 amino acids. V was trimmed by 0 bases and J by 7 bases, leaving 15 bases between them. Germline-derived CDR1 and CDR2 are LNHNV and YYDKDF (reference sequence). How the authors handled the data: How many nucleated cells were present was estimated from reference gene primer amplification. Profiled with immunoSEQ multiplex PCR; TCRdb holds only in-frame clones, not every one. V, J and clone size derive from that table, while D and trimming were established from the DNA sequence. The sample includes fewer than 200,000 clones, approximately 84% of them seen just once. This sample is drawn from a study of blood T cell repertoires in COVID-19.

Sequenced: peripheral blood. The chain couples TRBV15 to TRBJ1-4; D might be TRBD1 (5 bases). This sequence originates from a man in his forties who had recovered from COVID-19. This chain's CDR3 is CATSREKTVHIEKLFF. The CDR3 DNA follows: TGTGCCACCAGCAGAGAAAAGACAGTTCATATTGAAAAACTGTTTTTT.